This T cell receptor (beta chain) was profiled in a study of Ad26.COV2.S vaccination and SARS-CoV-2 variants. About the research overall: The donor belonged to the COV1001 Ad26.COV2.S trial arm. Notes on the study in general: While placebo recipients had lower spike-specific TCR breadth, vaccine recipients had more.

As to treatment: about 20 received Ad26.COV2.S at low or high dose, single or two shots; five or six received placebo; per-sample allocation not given. Vaccine and placebo recipients were sampled on day 63 after the first injection. This CDR3 region has 13 residues. J gave up 2 bases and V 8 bases, and 7 bases lay outside the gene matches. Germline-derived CDR1 and CDR2 are SQVTM and ANQGSEA. TCRdb's table, derived via immunoSEQ multiplex PCR, lists solely in-frame clones and lacks some. The sample lists about 400,000 clones, 70% to 90% occurring once. On this clone itself: The antigen remains undetermined.

V is TRBV29-1 and J is TRBJ1-2, with TRBD1 matching over 8 bases. This sequence originates from a person aged 18-65 years who received the Ad26.COV2.S COVID-19 vaccine or a placebo. Sequencing used peripheral blood, obtained in a trial of Ad26.COV2.S vaccine versus placebo. The CDR3 region has the DNA TGCAGCATAACAGGGGGACCAAACTATGGCTACACCTTC. It translates to CSITGGPNYGYTF. Full variable domain (outside the CDR3, taken from reference TRBV29-1 and TRBJ1-2): SAVISQKPSRDICQRGTSLTIQCQVDSQVTMMFWYRQQPGQSLTLIATANQGSEATYESGFVIDKFPISRPNLTFSTLTVSNMSPEDSSIYLCSITGGPNYGYTFGSGTRLTVV.